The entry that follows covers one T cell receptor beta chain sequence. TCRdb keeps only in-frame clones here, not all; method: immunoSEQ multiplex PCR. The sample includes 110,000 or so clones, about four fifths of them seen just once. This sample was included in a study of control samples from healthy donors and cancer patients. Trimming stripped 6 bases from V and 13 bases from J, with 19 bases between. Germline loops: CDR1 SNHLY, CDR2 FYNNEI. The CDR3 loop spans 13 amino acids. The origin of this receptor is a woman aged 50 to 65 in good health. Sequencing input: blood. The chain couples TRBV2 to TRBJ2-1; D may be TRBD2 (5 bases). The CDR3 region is CASSLSGSGDQFF. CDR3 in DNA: TGTGCCAGCAGCCTGAGCGGCTCTGGGGATCAGTTCTTC.